The 8 T cell receptor beta chains given below trace back to one sample, sequenced in a study of tumor-infiltrating lymphocytes in primary liver carcinoma. Blood RNA originated from unsorted whole blood, with germline DNA additionally extracted. Starting from about 0.5 ug of total RNA, TCR beta cDNA was produced with a primer in the constant region. Three nested multiplex PCR rounds, a slightly modified ARM-PCR method, built the TCR beta libraries. The first two PCR rounds used TRBV1-TRBV30 primers with a Cbeta primer, around 10 cycles each. TCRdb ran MiXCR on the multiplex PCR reads and lists one entry per CDR3 protein. The sample holds 300,000 to 350,000 distinct CDR3 sequences; 50% to 75% are singletons and the top ten take approximately 15%. Sequenced: peripheral blood. The receptors originated from a woman in her 30s with primary liver carcinoma and hepatitis B virus infection.

This chain joins TRBV5-4 and TRBJ2-7; D might be TRBD2 (5 bases). This CDR3 has 13 amino acids. Germline lookup yields CDR1 SGHNT and CDR2 YYREEE (reference sequence). The V end lost 8 bases, the J end lost 7 bases, and 19 bases lay between the germline ends. The CDR3 DNA sequence: TGTGCCAGTAGCGACTCTTCGCCGGGTGAGCAGTACTTC. This sequence encodes CASSDSSPGEQYF.

The chain couples TRBV6-1 to TRBJ2-7; D uncertain. The V end was cut by 1 base, the J end by 2 bases, with 9 bases between. In germline, CDR1 is MNHNS, CDR2 SASEGT. CDR3 length equals 14 residues. The CDR3 loop is CASSEVSTTYEQYF. In DNA, the CDR3 is TGTGCCAGCAGTGAAGTTTCCACAACCTACGAGCAGTACTTC.

This clonotype was seen a few times. Germline is not matched at one junction end, which may reflect a read error. V usage is TRBV4-2 and J usage is TRBJ2-3, with a weak D call TRBD2 (5 bases). CDR1 and CDR2 from the germline V gene are LGHNA and YNFKEQ. The CDR3 consists of 15 residues. The CDR3 is CASSQEYGSTDTLYF. The DNA for the CDR3 is TGTGCCAGCAGCCAAGAATATGGGAGTACAGATACGCTGTATTTT.

This clonotype showed up just once. With a much larger clone just one base away, this may be a read error. Since the CDR3 does not end with the conserved phenylalanine or tryptophan, this likely comes from a read error. The chain uses TRBV29-1 and TRBJ2-1; possibly TRBD1 for D (6 bases). The CDR3 has 15 residues. CDR1 SQVTM and CDR2 ANQGSEA come from the germline V gene. Trimming cost V 3 bases and J 1 base, with 13 bases left between them. The CDR3 loop reads CSVELGARSYNEQFI. In nucleotides, the CDR3 is TGCAGCGTTGAGCTGGGGGCGAGGTCCTACAATGAGCAGTTCATC.

The gene calls are TRBV6-1 and TRBJ1-5; D gene unclear. Germline assignment: CDR1 MNHNS and CDR2 SASEGT. The CDR3 loop spans 12 amino acids. Trimming pared 3 bases from V and 8 bases from J, leaving 8 bases between. The CDR3 sequence: CASSEGRKPQHF. The CDR3 coding sequence is TGTGCCAGCAGTGAGGGTAGGAAGCCCCAGCATTTT.

This clonotype was counted at least ten times. The genes are TRBV4-2 and TRBJ2-5, with a weak D call TRBD2 (5 bases). Germline V gene lookup returns CDR1 LGHNA and CDR2 YNFKEQ. The CDR3 runs to 15 residues. The ends were cut back, 0 bases at V and 0 bases at J, with 8 bases in the middle. The CDR3 is CASSQDRGNQETQYF. CDR3 in DNA: TGTGCCAGCAGCCAAGATCGAGGGAACCAAGAGACCCAGTACTTC.

J is TRBJ2-7 and V is TRBV11-2; 7 positions match TRBD1. Trimming took 1 base from V and 6 from J; bases not matched to a gene: 6. Germline CDR1 and CDR2: SGHAT and FQNNGV. This CDR3 comprises 14 residues. The CDR3, as DNA: TGTGCCAGCAGCTTAGTAGACAGGGCGGGCGAGCAGTACTTC. This translates into CASSLVDRAGEQYF.

This clonotype was seen just once. A read error may explain this, as a much larger clone is one base away. The chain recombines TRBV29-1 with TRBJ2-7; TRBD2 agrees at 7 bases. The trim removed 7 bases at V and 0 bases at J, leaving 6 bases unmatched. Germline lookup yields CDR1 SQVTM and CDR2 ANQGSEA. The CDR3 runs to 13 residues. The CDR3 region has the DNA TGCAGCGCCTGGGGGGGGACCTCCTACGAGCAGTACTTC. Translating gives CSAWGGTSYEQYF.